These 2 T cell receptor beta chains share one sample of origin, sequenced in a study of cytomegalovirus exposure and HLA in healthy donors. PCR primers comprised 60 Vbeta and 13 Jbeta primers. Assay: immunoSEQ multiplex PCR; the TCRdb copy retains only in-frame clones and omits some. The repertoire holds around 130,000 clones, 77% seen once, with under 6.5% in the top ten. The specimen sequenced was PBMCs. The receptor source for this set is a man younger than 35 in good health and CMV-seropositive.

This chain links TRBV9 with TRBJ1-1; D is possibly TRBD1 (5 bases). Trimming removed 4 bases at V and 0 bases at J, with 16 bases between. CDR3 length equals 16 residues. Germline lookup yields CDR1 SGDLS and CDR2 YYNGEE. The DNA of the CDR3 is TGTGCCAGCAGCTCAGACGACATAGGGGTGAACACTGAAGCTTTCTTT. Translation: CASSSDDIGVNTEAFF.

This clone was found once. The CDR3 sequence is CASSGTGGTSYEQYF. The CDR3 DNA follows: TGTGCCAGCAGTGGAACAGGGGGAACATCCTACGAGCAGTACTTC. V is TRBV2 and J is TRBJ2-7, with 8 positions matching TRBD1. Germline V CDR1 and CDR2: SNHLY, FYNNEI. CDR3 size: 15 residues. With V trimmed by 4 bases and J by 1 base, 6 bases remained unmatched.